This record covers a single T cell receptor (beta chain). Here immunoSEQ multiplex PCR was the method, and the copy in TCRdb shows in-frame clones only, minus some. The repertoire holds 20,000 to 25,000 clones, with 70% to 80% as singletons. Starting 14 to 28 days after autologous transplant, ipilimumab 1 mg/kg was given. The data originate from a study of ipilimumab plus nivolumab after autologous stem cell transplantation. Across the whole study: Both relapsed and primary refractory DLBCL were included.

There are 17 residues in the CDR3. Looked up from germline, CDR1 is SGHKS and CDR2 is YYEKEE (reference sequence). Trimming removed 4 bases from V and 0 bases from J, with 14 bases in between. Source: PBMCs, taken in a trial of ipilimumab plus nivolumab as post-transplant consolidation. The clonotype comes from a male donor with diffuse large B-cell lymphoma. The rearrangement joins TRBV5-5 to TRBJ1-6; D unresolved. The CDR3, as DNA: TGTGCCAGCAGCCCCCACGATCCGGGCTCCTATAATTCACCCCTCCACTTT. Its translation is CASSPHDPGSYNSPLHF.